This T cell receptor beta chain is drawn from a study of CD8+CD57+ T cells in acquired aplastic anemia. Whole-study context: Across the sorted CD4+ and CD8+ cells, DNA amounts averaged approximately 3.1 ug.

CDR1 SGHTA and CDR2 FQGNSA come from the germline V gene. This CDR3 comprises 14 residues. The V segment lost 5 bases and the J segment 8 bases; nucleotides outside the gene matches: 11. Study results and caveats: Patients and controls were not found to differ significantly in CD8+ Simpson's diversity. Researchers report that around 29 CD8+ CDR3 sequences appeared in both patients and controls.

The template used for profiling TCR beta VDJ and CDR3 was genomic DNA. One entry per CDR3 protein, called by TCRdb with MiXCR from the reads. The data hold about 270,000 distinct CDR3 sequences, with around 60% observed a single time. Remarks on this clonotype: Its antigen remains unidentified.

The sample comprised sorted CD4+, CD8+, or CD8+CD57+ T cells (not recorded which) from PBMCs. The chain recombines TRBV7-2 with TRBJ1-2; 7 bases agree with TRBD1. The receptor comes from a human donor with severe aplastic anemia or a healthy control (not recorded which). CDR3 sequence: CASSVGQGVGGYTF. The CDR3 nucleotides are TGTGCCAGCAGCGTTGGGCAGGGGGTAGGCGGCTACACCTTC.